This entry is about one T cell receptor beta chain. The antigen it recognizes is unknown. One base away there is no much larger clone; base qualities are not given. The sample's time point label, in plain terms: patch test 3, about 24 weeks after DPC sensitization. The treatment or condition label of this sample denotes: therapeutic diphenylcyclopropenone sensitization with weekly scalp DPC. Blood at each patch-test visit was drawn before the patch test was applied. Patients were eligible if aged 18 to 70, diagnosed with alopecia and judged suitable for DPC therapy, and pregnant patients were excluded. Total RNA was extracted from unfractionated whole blood that had been collected in Tempus Blood RNA tubes. Library preparation employed RACE. The reads were generated on a NextSeq 500. Library preparation attached unique molecular identifiers to individual cDNA molecules for quantitative, reproducible TCR counting. For every blood RNA sample, sequencing covered both the TCR alpha and TCR beta chains. Per the source publication's procedure: Samples had a median of roughly 87,000 TCRs, with a range from roughly 23,224 to 700,000. V, J and CDR3 annotation of the TCR reads was carried out using the Decombinator software suite. Every sample was subsampled to the same number of TCRs (28,000) for the PS versus PT1 abundance plots. TCRs were defined as expanded if absent before sensitization and observed at least eight times at the 2-week time point. Through fastp at Q25 and MiXCR, TCRdb rebuilt clones from the public reads, retaining in-frame beta chains. Every entry covers one CDR3 protein and lists the most common genes and DNA from its rows. TCRdb, not the original authors, processed these V and J calls. In all, the sample holds roughly 200,000 distinct CDR3 sequences, and 24% of those were seen once. Clones ranked in the top ten supply roughly 2.4% of the sample.

Based on the germline V gene (reference sequence), the CDR1 and CDR2 sequences are DFQATT and SNEGSKA. V loses 5 bases, J loses 3 bases, and the germline ends lie 17 bases apart. CDR3 length: 14 amino acids, cysteine to phenylalanine. Of the read, only the CDR3 DNA is kept; its 42 bases are in frame from base 1. This record belongs to a study of human T cells and chemical hapten exposure (dated by TCRdb to about 2021). About the study as a whole: For sensitization, 2% DPC in acetone was applied to a 2 cm by 2 cm area of upper inner arm skin. Throughout the study period of about 23 weeks, patients also received therapeutic DPC doses to the scalp every week. Blood for TCR sequencing was provided by twenty-nine alopecia patients at one to four time points (pre-sensitization, 2, 6 and 24 weeks). Blood was sampled from patients pre-sensitization (week 0) and at 2, 6 and about 24 weeks after DPC sensitization. Libraries were combined into a pool for sequencing, and differences in TCR yield between samples came mainly from small differences in library volumes within the pool. This study followed changes in the peripheral blood TCR repertoire in vivo during primary and secondary sensitization of alopecia patients to the hapten diphenylcyclopropenone (DPC). Patch testing was done on the upper back using Finn chambers containing 0.01% DPC, and results were scored after 6 days according to International Contact Dermatitis Research Group standards. Most of the patients in the cohort were female, and the cohort covered alopecia areata with under or over 50% scalp involvement, alopecia totalis and alopecia universalis.

Overall results and qualifications from the work: No change with DPC sensitization was found in the number of TCRs above 1 in 1000 frequency, and no evidence of global repertoire structure alterations was found. Patch test score was positively correlated with the number of PT1 expanded TCRs, with significance at thresholds 8, 16 and 32 but not at 4. Because all patients had alopecia, a presumed autoimmune disease, the immune response of the patients might differ from that of healthy individuals. Compared with pre-sensitization or healthy control sets, expanded TCRs formed significantly more large CDR3 similarity clusters, which is consistent with antigen-driven responses. Repeated subsampling changed both the strength of the expansion versus patch-test correlation and the threshold at which that correlation became significant.

The clonotype was recovered from a woman in her forties with alopecia areata. Some clones in this sample may be carry-over from other donors' samples. Sequencing used whole blood, obtained in connection with sensitization to the hapten diphenylcyclopropenone (DPC). Recombination connected TRBV20-1 to TRBJ2-7; tentative D gene TRBD1, with 6 bases matching. The CDR3 here reads CSALLQGSDYEQYF. The DNA sequence is given as TGCAGTGCTCTACTACAGGGCTCCGACTACGAGCAGTACTTC.